One and the same sample provided the 7 T cell receptor beta chains below, sequenced in a study of blood T cell repertoires in COVID-19. Clones were sequenced by immunoSEQ multiplex PCR, and TCRdb holds only the in-frame ones, with some missing. The profile covers approximately 110,000 clones, with roughly 84% appearing a single time and less than 1.5% taken by the ten largest. Sample: peripheral blood. These TCRs come from a man aged 40-49 years with acute or convalescent COVID-19.

The CDR3 is CASSQDLSGGTTTSRTDTQYF. The CDR3 bases are TGTGCCAGCAGCCAAGATCTGAGCGGGGGGACTACCACCTCCCGCACAGATACGCAGTATTTT. The chain links TRBV14 to TRBJ2-3; TRBD2 agrees at 9 bases. V gave up 0 bases and J gave up 1 base; unmatched junction bases: 17. The CDR3 is 21 residues long. Germline V gene lookup returns CDR1 SGHDN and CDR2 FVKESK. Supplemented by reference TRBV14 and TRBJ2-3, the full variable domain reads EAGVTQFPSHSVIEKGQTVTLRCDPISGHDNLYWYRRVMGKEIKFLLHFVKESKQDESGMPNNRFLAERTGGTYSTLKVQPAELEDSGVYFCASSQDLSGGTTTSRTDTQYFGPGTRLTVL.

A remark on this clone: The junction departs from the called germline gene at one end, perhaps through a read error. V usage is TRBV7-2 and J usage is TRBJ2-2, with 12 bases matching TRBD1. The CDR3 is 14 residues long. Germline CDR1 and CDR2: SGHTA and FQGNSA. In DNA form, the CDR3 reads TGTGCCAGCAGGCCGGGACAGGGGGCTGGGGGGCTGTTTTTT. This codes for CASRPGQGAGGLFF.

This chain joins TRBV18 and TRBJ2-1, with a weak D call TRBD1 (5 bases). The CDR3 covers 13 residues. Trimming removed 7 bases from V and 10 bases from J, with 17 bases in between. Germline CDR1 is KGHSH and CDR2 is LQKENI. Here the CDR3 reads CASCLDRSIEQFF. The CDR3, as DNA: TGTGCCAGCTGTCTCGACAGATCCATCGAGCAGTTCTTC.

The chain couples TRBV19 to TRBJ2-1, with 13 bases fitting TRBD2. This CDR3 spans 15 amino acids. The germline CDR1 and CDR2 sequences are LNHDA and SQIVND (reference sequence). V was pared by 6 bases and J by 8 bases, with 7 bases of the junction left unmatched. CDR3 sequence (DNA): TGTGCCAGTAGGGCCGGGACTAGCGGGATGGATGAGCAGTTCTTC. This encodes CASRAGTSGMDEQFF.

The chain recombines TRBV9 with TRBJ2-3; no clear D. The CDR3 consists of 15 residues. V shed 4 bases and J shed 0 bases, with 12 bases lying between them. Germline values: CDR1 SGDLS, CDR2 YYNGEE. As DNA, the CDR3 is TGTGCCAGCAGCCTCCAGTGGCGGAGCACAGATACGCAGTATTTT. The encoded protein is CASSLQWRSTDTQYF.

The chain recombines TRBV19 with TRBJ1-1; D is unresolved. V lost 3 bases to trimming and J lost 3 bases, with 8 bases between them. The length of the CDR3 is 13 residues. Germline V gene sequence: CDR1 LNHDA, CDR2 SQIVND (reference sequence). The CDR3 region is CASSIAAHTEAFF. The DNA for the CDR3 is TGTGCCAGTAGTATCGCTGCGCACACTGAAGCTTTCTTT.

The genes are TRBV7-8 and TRBJ2-1, with D perhaps matching TRBD2 (7 bases). The CDR3 contains 13 residues. V gave up 4 bases and J gave up 8 bases, with 12 bases separating them. Germline V gene lookup returns CDR1 SGHVS and CDR2 FQNEAQ. CDR3 loop: CASSSRGRHEQFF. The DNA of the CDR3 is TGTGCCAGCAGCTCGCGGGGGCGACATGAGCAGTTCTTC.